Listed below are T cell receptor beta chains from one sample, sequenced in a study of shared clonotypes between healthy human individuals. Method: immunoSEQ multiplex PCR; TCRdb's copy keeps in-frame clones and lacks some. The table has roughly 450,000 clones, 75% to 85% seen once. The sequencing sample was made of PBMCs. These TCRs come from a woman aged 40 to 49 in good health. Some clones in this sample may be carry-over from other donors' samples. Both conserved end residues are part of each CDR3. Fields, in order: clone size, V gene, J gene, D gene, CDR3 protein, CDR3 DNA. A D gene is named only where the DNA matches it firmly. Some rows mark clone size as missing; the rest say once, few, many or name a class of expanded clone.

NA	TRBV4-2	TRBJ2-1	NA	CASSRSGRNEQFF	TGTGCCAGCAGCCGGTCAGGACGCAATGAGCAGTTCTTC
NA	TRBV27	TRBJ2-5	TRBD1	CASSSLGQGEKETQYF	TGTGCCAGCAGTTCCCTCGGACAGGGAGAAAAAGAGACCCAGTACTTC
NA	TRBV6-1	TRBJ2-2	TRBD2	CASKASGNTGELFF	TGTGCCAGCAAGGCTAGCGGGAACACCGGGGAGCTGTTTTTT
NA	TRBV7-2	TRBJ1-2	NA	CASRRDRQTNYGYTF	TGTGCCAGCAGGAGAGACAGGCAAACTAACTATGGCTACACCTTC
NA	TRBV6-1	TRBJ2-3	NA	CASSEGTGVTDTQYF	TGTGCCAGCAGTGAAGGGACGGGAGTAACAGATACGCAGTATTTT
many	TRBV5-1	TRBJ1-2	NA	CASSLGLGDQHGYTF	TGCGCCAGCAGCTTGGGGCTAGGGGACCAGCATGGCTACACCTTC
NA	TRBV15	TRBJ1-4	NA	CATAKNEKLFF	TGTGCCACCGCAAAGAATGAAAAACTGTTTTTT
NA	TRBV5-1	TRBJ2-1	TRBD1	CASSTGQGRDEQFF	TGCGCCAGCAGCACGGGACAGGGAAGAGATGAGCAGTTCTTC
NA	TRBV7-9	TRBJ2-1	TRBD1	CASSADRGVNNEQFF	TGTGCCAGCAGCGCGGACAGGGGGGTGAACAATGAGCAGTTCTTC
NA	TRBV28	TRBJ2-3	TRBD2	CASLPGLGGHAQYF	TGTGCCAGCCTACCGGGACTAGGTGGGCATGCGCAGTATTTT
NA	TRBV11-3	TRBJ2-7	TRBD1	CASSLLPGQTYEQYF	TGTGCCAGCAGCCTACTTCCGGGACAGACCTACGAGCAGTACTTC
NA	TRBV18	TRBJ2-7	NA	CASSPGSSYEQYF	TGTGCCAGCTCACCGGGCAGCTCCTACGAGCAGTACTTC
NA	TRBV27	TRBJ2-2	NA	CASSSLAKEPGELFF	TGTGCCAGCAGTTCTCTAGCGAAGGAACCCGGGGAGCTGTTTTTT
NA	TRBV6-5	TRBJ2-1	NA	CASSQRGRHNEQFF	TGTGCCAGCAGCCAACGGGGGCGACACAATGAGCAGTTCTTC
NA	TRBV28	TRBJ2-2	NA	CASSLERVTGELFF	TGTGCCAGCAGTTTGGAAAGGGTGACCGGGGAGCTGTTTTTT
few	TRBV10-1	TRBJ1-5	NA	CASSESEVVGQCYSNQPQHF	TGCGCCAGCAGTGAGTCGGAAGTGGTAGGACAATGCTATAGCAATCAGCCCCAGCATTTT
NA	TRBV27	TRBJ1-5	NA	CASSLGWGRNQPQHF	TGTGCCAGCAGTTTAGGGTGGGGCCGCAATCAGCCCCAGCATTTT
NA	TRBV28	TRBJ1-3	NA	CASSPQVTGNTIYF	TGTGCCAGCAGCCCTCAGGTTACTGGAAACACCATATATTTT
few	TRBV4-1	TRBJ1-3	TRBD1	CASSPGIPRGHGNTIYF	TGCGCCAGCAGCCCAGGAATTCCCAGGGGGCACGGAAACACCATATATTTT
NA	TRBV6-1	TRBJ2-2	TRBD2	CATEASGANTGELFF	TGTGCTACGGAGGCTAGCGGGGCGAACACCGGGGAGCTGTTTTTT
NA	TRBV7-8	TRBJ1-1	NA	CASSFSTVSHTEAFF	TGTGCCAGCAGCTTTTCGACGGTGTCTCACACTGAAGCTTTCTTT
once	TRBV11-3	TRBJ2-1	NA	CASSSNPDTYNEQFF	TGTGCCAGCAGCTCTAACCCCGACACCTACAATGAGCAGTTCTTC
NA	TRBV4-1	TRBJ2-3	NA	CASRDKGTDTQYF	TGCGCCAGCAGGGATAAGGGAACAGATACGCAGTATTTT
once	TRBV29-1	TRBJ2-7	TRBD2	CSVESGRTSKDEQYF	TGCAGCGTTGAGTCGGGGAGGACTAGCAAGGACGAGCAGTACTTC
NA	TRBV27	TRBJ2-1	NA	CASSLYWGDEQFF	TGTGCCAGCAGTTTATATTGGGGGGATGAGCAGTTCTTC
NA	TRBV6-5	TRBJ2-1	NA	CASSYCSLRYECEQFF	TGTGCCAGCAGTTACTGCAGTCTCCGCTATGAGTGTGAGCAGTTCTTC
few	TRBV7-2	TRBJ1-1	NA	CASSLAGLNTEAFF	TGTGCCAGCAGCTTAGCGGGGTTGAACACTGAAGCTTTCTTT
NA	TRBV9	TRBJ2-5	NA	CASSPRVSEGETQYF	TGTGCCAGCAGCCCCAGGGTAAGCGAGGGAGAGACCCAGTACTTC
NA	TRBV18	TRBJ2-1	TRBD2	CASSYPGLVNEQFF	TGTGCCAGCTCGTATCCGGGACTAGTAAATGAGCAGTTCTTC
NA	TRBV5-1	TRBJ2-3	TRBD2	CASSLAGGRADTQYF	TGCGCCAGCAGCTTGGCCGGGGGGAGGGCAGATACGCAGTATTTT
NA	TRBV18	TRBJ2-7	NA	CASSPVIYEQYF	TGTGCCAGCTCACCGGTAATCTACGAGCAGTACTTC
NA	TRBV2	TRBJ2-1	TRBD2	CASSELAGALGHEQFF	TGTGCCAGCAGTGAGTTAGCGGGAGCCCTAGGACATGAGCAGTTCTTC
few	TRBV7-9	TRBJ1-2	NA	CASSLSWDGYTF	TGTGCCAGCAGCTTATCATGGGATGGCTACACCTTC
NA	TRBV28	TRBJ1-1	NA	CASRYRVTEAFF	TGTGCCAGCAGGTACAGGGTCACTGAAGCTTTCTTT
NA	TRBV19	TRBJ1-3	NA	CASSMSWRTDGNTIYF	TGTGCCAGTAGTATGTCCTGGCGGACGGACGGAAACACCATATATTTT
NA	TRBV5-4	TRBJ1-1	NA	CASSFNTGDTEAFF	TGTGCCAGCAGCTTTAATACCGGGGACACTGAAGCTTTCTTT
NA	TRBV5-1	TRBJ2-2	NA	CASSQRGSGTNTGELFF	TGCGCCAGCAGCCAAAGGGGTAGCGGAACGAACACCGGGGAGCTGTTTTTT
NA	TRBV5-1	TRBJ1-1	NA	CASSYDSQNTEAFF	TGCGCCAGCAGCTATGACAGCCAGAACACTGAAGCTTTCTTT
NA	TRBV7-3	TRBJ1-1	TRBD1	CASSQGTGGVPEAFF	TGTGCCAGCAGCCAAGGGACAGGGGGCGTACCTGAAGCTTTCTTT
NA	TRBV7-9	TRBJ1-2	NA	CASSLDVQTYGYTF	TGTGCCAGCAGCTTAGACGTCCAAACCTATGGCTACACCTTC
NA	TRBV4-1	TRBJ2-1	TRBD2	CASSQPTSGIGNEQFF	TGCGCCAGCAGCCAGCCGACTAGCGGGATAGGCAATGAGCAGTTCTTC
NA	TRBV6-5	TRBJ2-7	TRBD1	CASSRGQGHEQYF	TGTGCCAGCAGCCGAGGACAGGGGCACGAGCAGTACTTC
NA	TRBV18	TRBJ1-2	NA	CASSRQDGYGYTF	TGTGCCAGCTCACGACAAGACGGCTATGGCTACACCTTC
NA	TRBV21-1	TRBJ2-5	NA	CASSSGPRIQETQYF	TGTGCCAGCAGCTCCGGGCCTAGGATTCAAGAGACCCAGTACTTC
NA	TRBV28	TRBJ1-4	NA	CASSPGPREKLFF	TGTGCCAGCAGCCCCGGGCCGCGAGAAAAACTGTTTTTT
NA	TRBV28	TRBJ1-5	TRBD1	CASRTGTGTGQPQHF	TGTGCCAGCAGGACTGGGACAGGGACGGGACAGCCCCAGCATTTT
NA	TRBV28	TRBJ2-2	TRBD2	CASTSTGLAGPTGELFF	TGTGCCAGCACGAGCACAGGGCTAGCGGGACCCACCGGGGAGCTGTTTTTT
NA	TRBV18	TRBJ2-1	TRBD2	CASSPLAGQPNEQFF	TGTGCCAGCTCACCACTAGCGGGACAACCCAATGAGCAGTTCTTC
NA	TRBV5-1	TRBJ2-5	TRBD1	CASSLAGGTGFRETQYF	TGCGCCAGCAGCTTGGCCGGGGGGACAGGGTTCCGAGAGACCCAGTACTTC
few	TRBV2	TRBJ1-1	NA	CASEYTNTEAFF	TGTGCCAGCGAGTATACGAACACTGAAGCTTTCTTT
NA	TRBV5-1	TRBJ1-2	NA	CASSLDGWSYGYTF	TGCGCCAGCAGCTTGGATGGGTGGTCCTATGGCTACACCTTC
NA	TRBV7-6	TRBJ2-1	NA	CASSTQEAYYNEQFF	TGTGCCAGCAGCACACAGGAGGCGTACTACAATGAGCAGTTCTTC
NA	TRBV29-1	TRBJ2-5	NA	CSARDPQETQYF	TGCAGCGCCCGGGACCCACAAGAGACCCAGTACTTC
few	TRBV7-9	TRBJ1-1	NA	CASSLPGSEAFF	TGTGCCAGCAGCTTACCGGGCTCAGAAGCTTTCTTT
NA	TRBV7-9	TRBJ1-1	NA	CASSFSQGRTEAFF	TGTGCCAGCAGCTTTAGCCAGGGGAGAACTGAAGCTTTCTTT
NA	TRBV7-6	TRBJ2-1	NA	CASSLALRESSDEQFF	TGTGCCAGCAGCTTAGCGCTCCGGGAGAGTAGCGATGAGCAGTTCTTC
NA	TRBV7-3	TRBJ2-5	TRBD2	CASSSGGAGGVGETQYF	TGTGCCAGCAGCTCCGGGGGAGCGGGAGGGGTCGGAGAGACCCAGTACTTC